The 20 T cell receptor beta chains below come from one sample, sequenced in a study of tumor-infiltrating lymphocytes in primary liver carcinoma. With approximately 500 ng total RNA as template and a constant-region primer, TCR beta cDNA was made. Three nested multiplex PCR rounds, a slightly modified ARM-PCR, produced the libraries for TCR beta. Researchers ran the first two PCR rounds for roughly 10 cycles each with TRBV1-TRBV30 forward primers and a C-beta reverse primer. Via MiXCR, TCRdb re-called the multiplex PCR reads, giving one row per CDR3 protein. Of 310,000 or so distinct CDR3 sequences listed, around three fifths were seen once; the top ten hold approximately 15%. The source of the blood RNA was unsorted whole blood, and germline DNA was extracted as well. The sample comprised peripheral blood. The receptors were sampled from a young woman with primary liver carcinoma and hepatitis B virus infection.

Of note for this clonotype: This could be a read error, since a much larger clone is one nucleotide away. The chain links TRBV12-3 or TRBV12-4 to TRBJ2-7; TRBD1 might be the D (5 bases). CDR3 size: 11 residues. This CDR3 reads CASSLCQGWNF. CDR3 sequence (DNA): TGTGCCAGCAGTTTATGTCAGGGATGGAACTTC.

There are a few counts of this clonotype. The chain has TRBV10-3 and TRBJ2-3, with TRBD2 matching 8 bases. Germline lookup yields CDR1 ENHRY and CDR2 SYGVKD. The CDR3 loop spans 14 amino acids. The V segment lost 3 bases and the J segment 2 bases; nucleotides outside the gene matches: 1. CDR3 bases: TGTGCCATCAGTGACGGGGGGGCCACAGATACGCAGTATTTT. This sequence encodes CAISDGGATDTQYF.

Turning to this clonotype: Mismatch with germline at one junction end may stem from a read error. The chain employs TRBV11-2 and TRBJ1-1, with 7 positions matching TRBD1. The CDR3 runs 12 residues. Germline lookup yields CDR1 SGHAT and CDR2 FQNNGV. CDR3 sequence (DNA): TGTTCCAGCGGACAGGCGAACACTGAAGCTTTCTTT. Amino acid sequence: CSSGQANTEAFF.

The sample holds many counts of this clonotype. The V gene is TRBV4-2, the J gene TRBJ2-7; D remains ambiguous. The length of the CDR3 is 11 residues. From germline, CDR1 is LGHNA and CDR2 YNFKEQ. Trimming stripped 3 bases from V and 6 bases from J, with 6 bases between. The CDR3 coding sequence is TGTGCCAGCAGCCAGGGTTCCGAGCAGTACTTC. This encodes CASSQGSEQYF.

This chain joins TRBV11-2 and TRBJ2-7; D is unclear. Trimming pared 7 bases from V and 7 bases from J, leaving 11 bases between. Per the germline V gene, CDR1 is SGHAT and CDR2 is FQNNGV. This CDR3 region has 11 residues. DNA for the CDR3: TGTGCCAGCAACTCTTTTTATGAGCAGTACTTC. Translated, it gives CASNSFYEQYF.

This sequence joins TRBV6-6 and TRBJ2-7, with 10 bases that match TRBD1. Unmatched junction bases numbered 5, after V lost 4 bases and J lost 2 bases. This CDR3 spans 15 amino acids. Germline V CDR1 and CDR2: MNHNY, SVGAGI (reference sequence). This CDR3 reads CASSWAGTGAYEQYF. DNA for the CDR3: TGTGCCAGCAGTTGGGCCGGGACAGGGGCCTACGAGCAGTACTTC.

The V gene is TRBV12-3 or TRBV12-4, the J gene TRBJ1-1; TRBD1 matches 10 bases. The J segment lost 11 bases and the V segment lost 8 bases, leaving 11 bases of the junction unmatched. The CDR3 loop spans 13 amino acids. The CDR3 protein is CASRVGQGMTAFF. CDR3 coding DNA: TGTGCCAGCCGCGTGGGACAGGGGATGACGGCTTTCTTT.

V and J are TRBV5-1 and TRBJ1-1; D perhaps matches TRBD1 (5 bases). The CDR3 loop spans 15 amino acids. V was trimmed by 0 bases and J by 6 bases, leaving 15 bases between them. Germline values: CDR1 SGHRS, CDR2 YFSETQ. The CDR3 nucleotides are TGCGCCAGCAGCTTGGGACAGCTCACCGATGCTGAAGCTTTCTTT. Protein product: CASSLGQLTDAEAFF.

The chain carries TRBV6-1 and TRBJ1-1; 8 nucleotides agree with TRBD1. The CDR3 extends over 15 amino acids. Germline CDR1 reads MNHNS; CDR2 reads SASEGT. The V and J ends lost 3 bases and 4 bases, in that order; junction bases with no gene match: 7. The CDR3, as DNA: TGTGCCAGCAGTGACCTGGACAGGGTGGCCACTGAAGCTTTCTTT. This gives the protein CASSDLDRVATEAFF.

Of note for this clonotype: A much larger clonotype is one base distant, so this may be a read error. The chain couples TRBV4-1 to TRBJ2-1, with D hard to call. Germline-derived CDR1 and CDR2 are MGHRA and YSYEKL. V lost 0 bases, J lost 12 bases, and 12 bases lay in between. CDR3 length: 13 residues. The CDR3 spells CASSQDLAHGQFF. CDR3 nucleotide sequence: TGCGCCAGCAGCCAAGATCTCGCGCATGGGCAGTTCTTC.

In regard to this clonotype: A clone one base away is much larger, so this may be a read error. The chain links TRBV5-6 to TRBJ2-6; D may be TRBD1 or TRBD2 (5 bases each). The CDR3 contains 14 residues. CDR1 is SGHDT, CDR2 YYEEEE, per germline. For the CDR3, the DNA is TGTGCCAGCTCGGCGGGCTCTGGGGCCAACGTCCTGATTTTC. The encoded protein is CASSAGSGANVLIF.

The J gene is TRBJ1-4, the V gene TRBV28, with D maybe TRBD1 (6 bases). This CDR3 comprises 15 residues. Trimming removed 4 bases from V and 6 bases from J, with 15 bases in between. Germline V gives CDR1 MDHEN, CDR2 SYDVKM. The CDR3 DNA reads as TGTGCCAGCAGTTCCCCGACAGGCCCCTATGAAAAACTGTTTTTT. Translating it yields CASSSPTGPYEKLFF. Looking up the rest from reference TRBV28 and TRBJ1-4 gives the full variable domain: DVKVTQSSRYLVKRTGEKVFLECVQDMDHENMFWYRQDPGLGLRLIYFSYDVKMKEKGDIPEGYSVSREKKERFSLILESASTNQTSMYLCASSSPTGPYEKLFFGSGTQLSVL.

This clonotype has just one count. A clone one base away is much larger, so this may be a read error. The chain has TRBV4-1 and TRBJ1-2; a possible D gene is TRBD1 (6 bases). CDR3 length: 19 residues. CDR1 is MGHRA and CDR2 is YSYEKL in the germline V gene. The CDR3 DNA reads TGCGCCAGCAGCGAAGATCTCGCGGGGGCACCACCATCATACTATGGCTACACCTTC. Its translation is CASSEDLAGAPPSYYGYTF.

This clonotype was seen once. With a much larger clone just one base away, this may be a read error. The CDR3 is CASSDREVSTDMQYF. The CDR3 region has the DNA TGTGCCAGCAGTGACAGGGAGGTTAGCACAGATATGCAGTATTTT. The chain uses TRBV6-5 and TRBJ2-3; tentatively, D is TRBD1 (7 bases). There are 15 residues in the CDR3. From germline, CDR1 is MNHEY and CDR2 SVGAGI.

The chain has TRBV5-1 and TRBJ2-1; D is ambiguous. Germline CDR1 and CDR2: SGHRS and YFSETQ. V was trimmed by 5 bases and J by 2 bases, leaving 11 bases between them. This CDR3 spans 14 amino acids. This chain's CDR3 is CASRRTETYNEQFF. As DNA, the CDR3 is TGCGCCAGCAGGAGAACGGAGACCTACAATGAGCAGTTCTTC. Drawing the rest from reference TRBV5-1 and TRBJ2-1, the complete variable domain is KAGVTQTPRYLIKTRGQQVTLSCSPISGHRSVSWYQQTPGQGLQFLFEYFSETQRNKGNFPGRFSGRQFSNSRSEMNVSTLELGDSALYLCASRRTETYNEQFFGPGTRLTVL.

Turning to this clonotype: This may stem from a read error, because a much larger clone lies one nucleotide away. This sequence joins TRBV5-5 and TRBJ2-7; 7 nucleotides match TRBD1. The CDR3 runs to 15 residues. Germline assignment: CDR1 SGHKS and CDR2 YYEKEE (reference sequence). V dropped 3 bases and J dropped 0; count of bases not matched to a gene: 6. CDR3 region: CASSSSWDSSYEQYF. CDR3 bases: TGTGCCAGCAGCTCGTCCTGGGACAGCTCCTACGAGCAGTACTTC.

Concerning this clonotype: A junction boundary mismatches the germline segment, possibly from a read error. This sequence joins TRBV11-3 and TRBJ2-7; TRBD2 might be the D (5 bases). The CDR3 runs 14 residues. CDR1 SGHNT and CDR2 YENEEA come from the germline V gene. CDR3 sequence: CASNIKRGSYERYF. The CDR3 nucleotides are TGTGCCAGCAACATCAAGCGCGGGTCCTACGAGCGGTACTTC.

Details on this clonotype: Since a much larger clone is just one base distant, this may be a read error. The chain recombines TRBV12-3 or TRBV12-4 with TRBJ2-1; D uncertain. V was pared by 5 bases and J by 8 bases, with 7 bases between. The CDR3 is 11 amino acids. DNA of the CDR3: TGTGCCAGCAGTGTATTAGATGAGCAGTTCTTC. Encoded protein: CASSVLDEQFF.

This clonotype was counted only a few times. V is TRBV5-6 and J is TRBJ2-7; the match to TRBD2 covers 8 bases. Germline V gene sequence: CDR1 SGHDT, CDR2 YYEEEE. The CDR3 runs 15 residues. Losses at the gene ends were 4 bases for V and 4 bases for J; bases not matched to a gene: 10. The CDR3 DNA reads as TGTGCCAGCAGCCCGGATGCGGGGGGCGAATACGAGCAGTACTTC. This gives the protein CASSPDAGGEYEQYF.

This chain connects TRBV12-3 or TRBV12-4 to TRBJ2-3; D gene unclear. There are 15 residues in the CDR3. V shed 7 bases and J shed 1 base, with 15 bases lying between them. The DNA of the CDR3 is TGTGCCAGCATTAAGGATCAGTTGGGCACAGATACGCAGTATTTT. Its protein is CASIKDQLGTDTQYF.